The following is a T cell receptor (beta chain) sequence with its context. Time point noted: newly diagnosed GD, antithyroid drugs for less than 3 months. PBMCs were the source of the RNA used for TCR sequencing. This CDR3 has 11 residues. Trimming took 7 bases from V and 5 from J, leaving 10 bases between them. Looked up from germline, CDR1 is SQVTM and CDR2 is ANQGSEA. This sample is drawn from a study of regulatory T cells in long-lasting Graves disease. Study summary: Antithyroid drugs had been taken under 3 months by newly diagnosed Graves' patients.

The TCR beta library used iRepertoire HTBI primers with Arm-PCR amplification of CDR3. TCRdb reprocessed the multiplex PCR reads with MiXCR, giving one entry per CDR3 protein. The table has under 500,000 distinct CDR3 sequences, around 15% seen once; the top ten hold around a tenth. These same records also appear under a second study, on T cells in Graves' hyperthyroidism and ophthalmopathy. From that paper: Over 18 months, lack of ophthalmopathy progression marked Graves' hyperthyroidism as stable. The study used the HTBI primer set for a first-round RT-PCR of the TCR CDR3. Stable hyperthyroidism and ophthalmopathy were separated using 13 V-J signatures.

The clonotype comes from a woman in her twenties or thirties with Graves disease. The sample consisted of peripheral blood mononuclear cells (PBMCs), taken at new diagnosis, from a patient treated with antithyroid drugs. The chain uses TRBV29-1 and TRBJ2-3, with D possibly matching TRBD2 (6 bases). The chain's CDR3 is CSGWRGDTQYF. In nucleotides, the CDR3 is TGCAGCGGATGGCGGGGAGATACGCAGTATTTT.